This is a list of T cell receptor beta chains from one sample in a study of chemoradiotherapy in HPV16-positive cancers. Clones were read by immunoSEQ multiplex PCR, and TCRdb kept only the in-frame ones, dropping some. This repertoire shows over 5,000 clones, 70% to 90% found once; its top ten account for approximately 2.4%. Specimen: tumor tissue, collected from a patient who underwent chemoradiotherapy. The receptors come from a human donor with HPV-associated anogenital cancer. CDR3s include the opening cysteine and the closing phenylalanine or tryptophan. D genes are given only for firm matches. The listing skips clone size in some rows; elsewhere it reads once, few, many or a size class.

d_call | j_call | v_call | clone_size | cdr3_nt | cdr3_aa
TRBD2 | TRBJ2-1 | TRBV10-2 | few | TGCGCCAGCAGCAACCTAGCGGGAGCATACAATGAGCAGTTCTTC | CASSNLAGAYNEQFF
TRBD2 | TRBJ2-7 | TRBV7-2 | . | TGTGCCAGCAGCTCCCGGACTAGCGGGATCGAGCAGTACTTC | CASSSRTSGIEQYF
. | TRBJ1-1 | TRBV7-2 | . | TGTGCCAGCAGCTTAGTCGGGGGCGGCCTGACTGAAGCTTTCTTT | CASSLVGGGLTEAFF
TRBD1 | TRBJ2-7 | TRBV4-3 | . | TGCGCCAGCAGCCAAGATAGACAGGGGGGAAACGAGCAGTACTTC | CASSQDRQGGNEQYF
. | TRBJ1-5 | TRBV28 | few | TGTGCCAGCAGTTCTGACCGACCTGCGGGGAATCAGCCCCAGCATTTT | CASSSDRPAGNQPQHF
. | TRBJ1-6 | TRBV5-5 | . | TGTGCCAGCAGCTTGGAGGAAGTTCGTACACCCCTCCACTTT | CASSLEEVRTPLHF
TRBD1 | TRBJ2-5 | TRBV7-9 | . | TGTGCCAGCAGCCCAAGGGGGGACAGGGTGGCAGAGACCCAGTACTTC | CASSPRGDRVAETQYF
. | TRBJ2-5 | TRBV7-3 | . | TGTGCCAGCAGCTCGACCGGGACCTGGGGGGAGACCCAGTACTTC | CASSSTGTWGETQYF
. | TRBJ1-1 | TRBV28 | . | TGTGCCAGCAGTTTTGCGGAACCTAACACTGAAGCTTTCTTT | CASSFAEPNTEAFF
. | TRBJ2-7 | TRBV5-6 | . | TGTGCCAGCAGCTGGCGGCTGGACCACTCCTACGAGCAGTACTTC | CASSWRLDHSYEQYF
. | TRBJ1-2 | TRBV5-5 | once | TGTGCCAGCAGCCCGAGGGACGGTCCCACTAACTATGGCTACACCTTC | CASSPRDGPTNYGYTF
TRBD1 | TRBJ1-5 | TRBV19 | . | TGTGCCAGTAGTAGTACAGGGGGTAGCAATCAGCCCCAGCATTTT | CASSSTGGSNQPQHF
. | TRBJ2-4 | TRBV19 | . | TGTGCCAGTAGCAAAAGGGACTCGAACATTCAGTACTTC | CASSKRDSNIQYF
. | TRBJ2-3 | TRBV29-1 | . | TGCAGCGTTGTCCCGCCGACAGATACGCAGTATTTT | CSVVPPTDTQYF
. | TRBJ1-2 | TRBV29-1 | . | TGCAGCGTTGAAGTGGGGACGCTGGGATACACCTTC | CSVEVGTLGYTF
. | TRBJ1-5 | TRBV2 | once | TGTGCCAGCAGTGGAGGGGGCAATCAGCCCCAGCATTTT | CASSGGGNQPQHF
. | TRBJ2-1 | TRBV6-4 | . | TGTGCCAGCAGTGGTGAATTTGGGGATGAGCAGTTCTTC | CASSGEFGDEQFF
. | TRBJ1-1 | TRBV9 | . | TGTGCCAGCAGCAACAAACAGCACAGCGCCGTTGAAGCTTTCTTT | CASSNKQHSAVEAFF
TRBD1 | TRBJ2-3 | TRBV5-1 | . | TGCGCCAGCAGCTTGGGGGGACAGAACACAGATACGCAGTATTTT | CASSLGGQNTDTQYF
. | TRBJ1-5 | TRBV9 | . | TGTGCCAGCAGCGTTACTTCGGGGGCAAATCAGCCCCAGCATTTT | CASSVTSGANQPQHF
TRBD2 | TRBJ2-3 | TRBV28 | few | TGTGCCAGCAGTTCCCCCATAGCGGGGAGGAGCACAGATACGCAGTATTTT | CASSSPIAGRSTDTQYF
. | TRBJ2-2 | TRBV11-3 | . | TGTGCCAGCAGCTCCTTACAGGGGGAGCTGTTTTTT | CASSSLQGELFF
TRBD2 | TRBJ2-2 | TRBV28 | . | TGTGCCAGCATCCCGGGGGGTCTAGCGGGAGGATCCACCGGGGAGCTGTTTTTT | CASIPGGLAGGSTGELFF
TRBD2 | TRBJ2-5 | TRBV4-2 | . | TGTGCCAGCAGCCAGGGGGGACTAGCGGGAGCCCAAGAGACCCAGTACTTC | CASSQGGLAGAQETQYF
. | TRBJ2-1 | TRBV10-3 | . | TGTGCCATCAGTGCCCCTGAAGATAGCTCCTACAATGAGCAGTTCTTC | CAISAPEDSSYNEQFF
TRBD1 | TRBJ2-7 | TRBV7-2 | . | TGTGCCAGCAGCTGGGACAGGTCCTCCTACGAGCAGTACTTC | CASSWDRSSYEQYF
TRBD2 | TRBJ2-3 | TRBV15 | once | TGTGCCACCAGGCCGGGGACTAGCGAGCTCACAGATATGCAGTATTTT | CATRPGTSELTDMQYF
. | TRBJ2-1 | TRBV6-5 | . | TGTGCCAGCAGACAGATGGGATACAATGAGCAGTTCTTC | CASRQMGYNEQFF
. | TRBJ1-5 | TRBV19 | . | TGTGCCAGTAGTATTCAGGGACCCCAGCCCCAGCATTTT | CASSIQGPQPQHF
. | TRBJ1-6 | TRBV6-6 | . | TGTGCCAGCAGTTCACCCGGGGGTCCCAATTCACCCCTCCACTTT | CASSSPGGPNSPLHF
. | TRBJ1-1 | TRBV4-1 | . | TGCGCCAGCAGCCAAGCTGGGGCTACGGGGGGCACTGAAGCTTTCTTT | CASSQAGATGGTEAFF
. | TRBJ2-1 | TRBV11-3 | . | TGTGCCAGCTCCCCGGGACCCAACTACAATGAGCAGTTCTTC | CASSPGPNYNEQFF
. | TRBJ2-7 | TRBV7-2 | few | TGTGCCAGCAGCCTCGGACCTCTCGGCGAGCAGTACTTC | CASSLGPLGEQYF
TRBD1 | TRBJ1-2 | TRBV29-1 | few | TGCAGCGCCGGGACAGGGAACTATGGCTACACCTTC | CSAGTGNYGYTF
TRBD1 | TRBJ1-1 | TRBV10-3 | . | TGTGCCATCAGTGGACAGGGCCGAACTGAAGCTTTCTTT | CAISGQGRTEAFF
TRBD2 | TRBJ2-3 | TRBV5-6 | . | TGTGCCAGCAGCTTGGGACTAGCGGGAGTAGGGGATACGCAGTATTTT | CASSLGLAGVGDTQYF
TRBD1 | TRBJ2-3 | TRBV6-5 | . | TGTGCCAGCAGAGGAGGCGGACAGGGGACAGATACGCAGTATTTT | CASRGGGQGTDTQYF
. | TRBJ2-2 | TRBV5-6 | . | TGTGCCAGCAGCTACCGGGATCACACCGGGGAGCTGTTTTTT | CASSYRDHTGELFF
. | TRBJ1-2 | TRBV7-2 | . | TGTGCCAGCAGCTTGACAGAGTCCTATGGCTACACCTTC | CASSLTESYGYTF
. | TRBJ1-2 | TRBV6-1 | . | TGTGCCAGCAGCCCAACAGGAGGGTTCTATGGCTACACCTTC | CASSPTGGFYGYTF
TRBD2 | TRBJ2-2 | TRBV29-1 | . | TGCAGCGTTGATACGGCGGGAGGCGGTCCCGGGGAGCTGTTTTTT | CSVDTAGGGPGELFF
. | TRBJ1-2 | TRBV9 | . | TGTGCCAGCAGCGTAGCCCAATGGGGAGGCTACACCTTC | CASSVAQWGGYTF
TRBD2 | TRBJ2-1 | TRBV15 | . | TGTGCCACCAGCAGAAGCGGGAGTAGATACAATGAGCAGTTCTTC | CATSRSGSRYNEQFF
. | TRBJ1-1 | TRBV5-1 | . | TGCGCCAGCAGCTTGTCTGGGGACACTGAAGCTTTCTTT | CASSLSGDTEAFF